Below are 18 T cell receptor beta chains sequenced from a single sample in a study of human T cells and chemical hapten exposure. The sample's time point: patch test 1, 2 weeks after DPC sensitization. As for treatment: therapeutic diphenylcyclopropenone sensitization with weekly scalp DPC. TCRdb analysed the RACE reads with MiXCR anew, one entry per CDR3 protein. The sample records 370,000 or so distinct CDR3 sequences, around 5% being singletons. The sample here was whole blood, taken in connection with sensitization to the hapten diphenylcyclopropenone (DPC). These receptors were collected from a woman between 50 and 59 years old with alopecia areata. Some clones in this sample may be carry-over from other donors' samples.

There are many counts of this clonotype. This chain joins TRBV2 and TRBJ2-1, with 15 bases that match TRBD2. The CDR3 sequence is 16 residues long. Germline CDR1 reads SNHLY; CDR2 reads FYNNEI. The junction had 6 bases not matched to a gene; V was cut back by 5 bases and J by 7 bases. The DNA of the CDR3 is TGTGCCAGCAGTTGGACTAGCGGGGGGGCAATTAATGAGCAGTTCTTC. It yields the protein CASSWTSGGAINEQFF.

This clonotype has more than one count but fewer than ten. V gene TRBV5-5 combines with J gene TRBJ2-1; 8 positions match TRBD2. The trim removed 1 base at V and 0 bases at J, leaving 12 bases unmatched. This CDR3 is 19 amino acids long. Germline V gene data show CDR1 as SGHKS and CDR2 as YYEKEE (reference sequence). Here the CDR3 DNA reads TGTGCCAGCAGCTTGATCGGTAGCGGGGAATCTTCCTCCTACAATGAGCAGTTCTTC. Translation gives CASSLIGSGESSSYNEQFF.

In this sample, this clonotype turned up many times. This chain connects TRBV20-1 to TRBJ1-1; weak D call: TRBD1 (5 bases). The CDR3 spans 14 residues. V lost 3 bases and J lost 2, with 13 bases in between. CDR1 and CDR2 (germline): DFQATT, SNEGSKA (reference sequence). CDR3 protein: CSARGVTGNTEAFF. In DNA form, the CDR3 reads TGCAGTGCTAGGGGAGTTACAGGTAACACTGAAGCTTTCTTT.

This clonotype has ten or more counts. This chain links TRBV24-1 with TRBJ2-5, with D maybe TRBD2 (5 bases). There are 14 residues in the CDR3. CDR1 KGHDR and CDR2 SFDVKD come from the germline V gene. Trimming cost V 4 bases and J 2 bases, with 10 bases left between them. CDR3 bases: TGTGCCACCAGTGACCGGACTTTTCAAGAGACCCAGTACTTC. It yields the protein CATSDRTFQETQYF.

CDR3 protein: CASSHRTSGFSYEQYF. In nucleotides, the CDR3 is TGTGCCAGCAGCCACCGTACGAGCGGATTCTCCTACGAGCAGTACTTC. The genes are TRBV6-2 or TRBV6-3 and TRBJ2-7; D might be TRBD2 (5 bases). Germline CDR1 MNHEY, CDR2 SVGEGT. The CDR3 runs to 16 residues. Trimming took 6 bases from V and 0 from J, leaving 18 bases between them.

The CDR3 DNA follows: TGTGCCAGTAGTATTCTAGCGGGGGGTCCCTACGAGCAGTACTTC. It codes for CASSILAGGPYEQYF. V gene TRBV19 combines with J gene TRBJ2-7; the match to TRBD2 covers 11 bases. From germline, CDR1 is LNHDA and CDR2 SQIVND (reference sequence). CDR3 length: 15 amino acids. The ends lost 3 bases at V and 2 bases at J; junction bases unmatched: 3.

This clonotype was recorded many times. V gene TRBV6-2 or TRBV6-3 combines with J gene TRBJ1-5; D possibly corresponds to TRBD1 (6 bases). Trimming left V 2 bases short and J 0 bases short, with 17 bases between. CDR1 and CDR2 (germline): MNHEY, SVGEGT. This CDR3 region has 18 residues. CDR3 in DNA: TGTGCCAGCAGTTACCCCAACCCGGGGGGCGATAGCAATCAGCCCCAGCATTTT. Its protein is CASSYPNPGGDSNQPQHF.

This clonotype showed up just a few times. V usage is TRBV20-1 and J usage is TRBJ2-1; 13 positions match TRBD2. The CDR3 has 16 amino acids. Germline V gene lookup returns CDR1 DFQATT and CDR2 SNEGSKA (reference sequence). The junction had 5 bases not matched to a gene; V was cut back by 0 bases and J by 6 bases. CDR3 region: CSARDKGTSGTNEQFF. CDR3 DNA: TGCAGTGCTAGAGATAAGGGGACTAGCGGGACCAATGAGCAGTTCTTC.

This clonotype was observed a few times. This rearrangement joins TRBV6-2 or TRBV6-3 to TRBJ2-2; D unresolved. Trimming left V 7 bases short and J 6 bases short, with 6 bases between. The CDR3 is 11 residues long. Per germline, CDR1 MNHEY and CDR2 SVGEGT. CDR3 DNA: TGTGCCAGCACTCTAGCCGGGGAGCTGTTTTTT. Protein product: CASTLAGELFF.

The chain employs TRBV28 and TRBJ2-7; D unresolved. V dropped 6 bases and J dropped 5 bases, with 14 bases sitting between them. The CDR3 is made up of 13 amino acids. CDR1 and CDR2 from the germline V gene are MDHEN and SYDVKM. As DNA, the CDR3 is TGTGCCAGCAGAGAGGCTTTACCCAACGAGCAGTACTTC. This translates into CASREALPNEQYF.

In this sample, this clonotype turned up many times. CDR3 protein: CASREGQGEHYGYTF. For the CDR3, the DNA is TGTGCCAGCAGGGAAGGACAGGGGGAGCACTATGGCTACACCTTC. The rearrangement joins TRBV6-6 to TRBJ1-2, with 10 bases identical to TRBD1. V gave up 6 bases and J gave up 3 bases; unmatched junction bases: 7. Germline loops: CDR1 MNHNY, CDR2 SVGAGI (reference sequence). This CDR3 comprises 15 residues.

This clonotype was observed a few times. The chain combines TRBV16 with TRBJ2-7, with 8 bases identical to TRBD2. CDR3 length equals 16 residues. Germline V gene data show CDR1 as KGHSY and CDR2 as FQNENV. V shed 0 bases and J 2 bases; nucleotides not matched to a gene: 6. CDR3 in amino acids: CASSQSPAGVPYEQYF. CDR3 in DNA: TGTGCCAGCAGCCAATCGCCAGCGGGAGTGCCCTACGAGCAGTACTTC.

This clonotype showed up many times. The CDR3 spells CASSSKGQGDTEAFF. The CDR3 bases are TGTGCCAGCAGCTCAAAGGGACAGGGTGACACTGAAGCTTTCTTT. The chain carries TRBV13 and TRBJ1-1; 9 bases are shared with TRBD1. V lost 4 bases and J lost 3; bases outside the gene matches: 6. The CDR3 length is 15 residues. The germline CDR1 and CDR2 sequences are PRHDT and FYEKMQ (reference sequence).

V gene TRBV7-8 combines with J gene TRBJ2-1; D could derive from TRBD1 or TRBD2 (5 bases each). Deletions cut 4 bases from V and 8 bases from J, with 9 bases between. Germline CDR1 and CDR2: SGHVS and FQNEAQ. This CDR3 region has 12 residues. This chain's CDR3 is CASSSRGDEQFF. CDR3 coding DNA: TGTGCCAGCAGCTCGAGAGGGGATGAGCAGTTCTTC.

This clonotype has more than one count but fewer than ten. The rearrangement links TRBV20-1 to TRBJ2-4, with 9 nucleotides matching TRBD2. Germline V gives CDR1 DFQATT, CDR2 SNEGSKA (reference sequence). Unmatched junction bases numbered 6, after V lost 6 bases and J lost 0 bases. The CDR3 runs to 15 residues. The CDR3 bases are TGCAGTGCAGGGAGCGGGGGGACAGCCAAAAACATTCAGTACTTC. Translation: CSAGSGGTAKNIQYF.

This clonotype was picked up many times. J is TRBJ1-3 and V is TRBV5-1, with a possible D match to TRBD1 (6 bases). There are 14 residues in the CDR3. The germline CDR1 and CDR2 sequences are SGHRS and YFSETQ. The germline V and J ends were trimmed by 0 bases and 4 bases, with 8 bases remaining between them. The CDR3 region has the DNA TGCGCCAGCAGCTTGGAACAGGGAGGAAACACCATATATTTT. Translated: CASSLEQGGNTIYF.

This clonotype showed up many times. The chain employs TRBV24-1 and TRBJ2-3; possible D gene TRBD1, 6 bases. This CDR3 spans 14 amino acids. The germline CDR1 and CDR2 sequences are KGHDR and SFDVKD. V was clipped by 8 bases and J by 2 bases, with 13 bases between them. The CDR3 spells CATKGRDITDTQYF. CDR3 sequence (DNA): TGTGCCACCAAAGGTCGGGACATCACAGATACGCAGTATTTT.

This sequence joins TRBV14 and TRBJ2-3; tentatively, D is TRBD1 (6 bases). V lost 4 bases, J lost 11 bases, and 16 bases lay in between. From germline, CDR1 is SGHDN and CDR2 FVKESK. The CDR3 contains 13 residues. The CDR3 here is CASSLGQNLGQYF. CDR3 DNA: TGTGCCAGCAGCCTCGGACAGAACCTTGGGCAGTATTTT.